This T cell receptor beta chain was profiled in a study of patients and donors after allogeneic stem cell transplantation. Germline CDR1 reads SGHNT; CDR2 reads YYREEE (reference sequence). The CDR3 covers 15 residues. V was cut by 2 bases and J by 1 base, with 10 bases left in between. TCRdb re-called the RT-PCR reads with MiXCR, one entry per CDR3 protein. The repertoire holds 900,000 to 1,000,000 distinct CDR3 sequences, roughly 18% seen once, with around 6% in the top ten. The chain recombines TRBV5-4 with TRBJ2-1; D remains unclear. Sequencing was done on a sample of blood, either unsorted or a sorted T cell fraction (not recorded which). This TCR derives from a human donor who was either an allogeneic HSCT recipient or a stem cell or donor lymphocyte infusion donor (not recorded which). It is not recorded whose cells these are; they may come from a transplant donor. The CDR3 reads CASSFDGLSYNEQFF. The CDR3 nucleotides are TGTGCCAGCAGCTTTGATGGGTTGTCCTACAATGAGCAGTTCTTC.